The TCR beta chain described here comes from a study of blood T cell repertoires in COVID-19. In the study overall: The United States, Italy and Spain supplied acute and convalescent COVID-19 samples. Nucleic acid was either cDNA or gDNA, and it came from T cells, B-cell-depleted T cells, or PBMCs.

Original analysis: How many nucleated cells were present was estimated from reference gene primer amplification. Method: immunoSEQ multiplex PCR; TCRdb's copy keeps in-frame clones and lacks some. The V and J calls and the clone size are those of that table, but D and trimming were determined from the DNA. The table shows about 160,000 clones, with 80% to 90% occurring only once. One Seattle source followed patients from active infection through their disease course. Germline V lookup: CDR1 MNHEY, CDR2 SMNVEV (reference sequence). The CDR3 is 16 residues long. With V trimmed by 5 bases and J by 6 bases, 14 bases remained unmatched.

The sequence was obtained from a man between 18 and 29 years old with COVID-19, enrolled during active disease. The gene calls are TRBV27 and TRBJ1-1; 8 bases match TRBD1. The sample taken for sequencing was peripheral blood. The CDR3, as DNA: TGTGCCAGCAGTATTGAAGGACAGGGTGTTAGCGCTGAAGCTTTCTTT. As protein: CASSIEGQGVSAEAFF.